This T cell receptor beta chain was identified during a study of control samples from healthy donors and cancer patients. The CDR3 has 16 residues. V was clipped by 2 bases and J by 3 bases; unmatched bases: 10. CDR1 LGHNT and CDR2 FRNRAP come from the germline V gene. Libraries were prepared by immunoSEQ multiplex PCR; TCRdb keeps only in-frame clonotypes and omits some of them. The sample consists of tens of thousands of clones, around nine tenths of them appearing once. The sequenced material came from PBMCs. V is TRBV12-5 and J is TRBJ2-7; 7 bases agree with TRBD1. This TCR was sampled from a man in his forties with colorectal cancer. The CDR3 nucleotides read TGTGCTAGTGGTTTGCTATCTCTCGGGACAGTCTACGAGCAGTACTTC. This codes for CASGLLSLGTVYEQYF.